These T cell receptor beta chains were read from a single sample in a study of CD8 T cells in ankylosing spondylitis. In TCRdb, the 5' RACE reads were re-called with MiXCR into one record per CDR3 protein. The sample gives approximately 240,000 distinct CDR3 sequences, roughly 25% of which show up once; about 0.6% is in the top ten. Material for sequencing was blood, either unsorted or a sorted T cell fraction (not recorded which). These receptors came from a male donor with ankylosing spondylitis or in good health (not recorded which). Both conserved end residues are part of each CDR3. Each record gives: D gene, J gene, V gene, clone size, CDR3 protein, CDR3 DNA. A D gene is named only where the DNA matches it firmly. The size field is filled for only some rows; it gives once, few, many or a size class.

>TRBD1|TRBJ2-3|TRBV11-1|NA
CASSLAGGQGFTDTQYF
TGTGCCAGCAGCTTAGCCGGAGGACAGGGGTTCACAGATACGCAGTATTTT
>NA|TRBJ2-2|TRBV12-3/TRBV12-4|NA
CASSLQGSGELFF
TGTGCCAGCAGCCTGCAGGGTTCCGGGGAGCTGTTTTTT
>TRBD1|TRBJ1-2|TRBV20-1|few
CSAGTGEGGYTF
TGCAGTGCGGGGACAGGGGAAGGTGGCTACACCTTC
>TRBD2|TRBJ2-4|TRBV19|NA
CASSIVGGGGKNIQYF
TGTGCCAGTAGTATAGTCGGCGGGGGAGGCAAAAACATTCAGTACTTC
>NA|TRBJ2-7|TRBV4-1|many
CASSQEGTTHYEQYF
TGCGCCAGCAGCCAAGAAGGGACAACGCATTACGAGCAGTACTTC
>TRBD2|TRBJ2-3|TRBV2|many
CASSDGGLAPDTQYF
TGTGCCAGCAGTGATGGGGGACTAGCGCCAGATACGCAGTATTTT
>NA|TRBJ1-5|TRBV9|many
CASSGDRSNQPQHF
TGTGCCAGCAGCGGTGACAGAAGCAATCAGCCCCAGCATTTT
>TRBD1|TRBJ2-7|TRBV20-1|few
CSASQGADLEQYF
TGCAGTGCTAGTCAGGGGGCGGATCTCGAGCAGTACTTC
>NA|TRBJ1-2|TRBV18|once
CASSPIQEYYTF
TGTGCCAGCTCACCAATTCAAGAGTACTACACCTTC
>NA|TRBJ2-3|TRBV5-6|NA
CASSSTVASSTDTQYF
TGTGCCAGCAGCTCAACAGTGGCTTCTAGCACAGATACGCAGTATTTT
>NA|TRBJ1-1|TRBV27|many
CASSLSGGTEAFF
TGTGCCAGCAGTTTATCGGGGGGCACTGAAGCTTTCTTT
>TRBD1|TRBJ1-1|TRBV6-1|few
CASRGQGFTEAFF
TGTGCCAGCAGGGGACAGGGGTTCACTGAAGCTTTCTTT
>NA|TRBJ1-4|TRBV7-9|many
CASRRESAENEKLFF
TGTGCCAGCAGGAGGGAGAGTGCGGAGAATGAAAAACTGTTTTTT
>TRBD1|TRBJ1-6|TRBV10-2|many
CASSRQGIKNSPLHF
TGCGCCAGCAGCCGACAGGGGATAAAGAATTCACCCCTCCACTTT
>TRBD2|TRBJ2-1|TRBV4-2|NA
CASSQVAGTSDNNEQFF
TGTGCCAGCAGCCAAGTCGCCGGGACTAGCGATAACAATGAGCAGTTCTTC
>TRBD1|TRBJ2-7|TRBV29-1|NA
CSVKPRGTGGNYEQYF
TGCAGCGTTAAACCCAGAGGGACAGGGGGAAACTACGAGCAGTACTTC
>NA|TRBJ1-1|TRBV29-1|few
CSVAGLNTEAFF
TGCAGCGTTGCAGGGTTGAACACTGAAGCTTTCTTT
>NA|TRBJ2-7|TRBV4-2|NA
CASSQAGRGQSYEQYF
TGTGCCAGCAGCCAAGCCGGAAGGGGTCAGAGCTACGAGCAGTACTTC
>TRBD2|TRBJ2-3|TRBV5-1|NA
CASSFRGGYTDTQYF
TGCGCCAGCAGCTTCCGCGGGGGGTACACAGATACGCAGTATTTT
>NA|TRBJ2-1|TRBV20-1|many
CSALDLSSYNEQFF
TGCAGTGCCCTGGACTTGAGCTCCTACAATGAGCAGTTCTTC
>NA|TRBJ1-1|TRBV11-2|many
CASSLETRSPEAFF
TGTGCCAGCAGCTTAGAAACGAGGTCCCCTGAAGCTTTCTTT
>NA|TRBJ2-7|TRBV5-1|NA
CASSSQTVSYEQYF
TGCGCCAGCAGCTCCCAGACGGTGTCCTACGAGCAGTACTTC
>NA|TRBJ1-2|TRBV29-1|NA
CSARGRLREGYTF
TGCAGCGCAAGAGGACGGCTGAGGGAGGGCTACACCTTC
>TRBD2|TRBJ2-2|TRBV12-3/TRBV12-4|NA
CASRPRGAGELFF
TGTGCCAGCAGACCCCGGGGGGCCGGGGAGCTGTTTTTT
>NA|TRBJ2-3|TRBV12-3/TRBV12-4|NA
CASSRRDWGTDTQYF
TGTGCCAGCAGCCGTAGGGATTGGGGCACAGATACGCAGTATTTT
>NA|TRBJ1-1|TRBV6-5|many
CASSYPAENTEAFF
TGTGCCAGCAGTTACCCGGCAGAGAACACTGAAGCTTTCTTT
>NA|TRBJ1-1|TRBV12-3/TRBV12-4|many
CASSSGAREAFF
TGTGCCAGCAGTTCCGGGGCGCGGGAAGCTTTCTTT
>NA|TRBJ2-5|TRBV20-1|many
CSASAHRDGQETQYF
TGCAGTGCTAGTGCACACCGGGACGGACAAGAGACCCAGTACTTC
>TRBD2|TRBJ2-1|TRBV3-1|NA
CASSHQGTSGPYNEQFF
TGTGCCAGCAGCCACCAAGGGACTAGCGGACCCTACAATGAGCAGTTCTTC
>NA|TRBJ2-2|TRBV20-1|NA
CSARAGQVDGELFF
TGCAGTGCTAGAGCCGGGCAGGTGGACGGGGAGCTGTTTTTT